This T cell receptor (beta chain) was recorded in a study of T cell responses to AZD1222 COVID-19 vaccine. Sequencing was performed with immunoSEQ multiplex PCR; in TCRdb, only in-frame clones are kept and a portion is missing. The sample consists of roughly 120,000 clones, roughly 90% of them appearing once. Germline CDR1 SGHNT, CDR2 YYREEE (reference sequence). V was trimmed by 4 bases and J by 2 bases, leaving 13 bases between them. The CDR3 contains 15 residues. Remarks on this clone: The antigen remains unidentified.

Study observations and caveats: Possibly, clonal diversity was underestimated; donors were largely white British and included more females. CD4 TCRs covered the whole spike, strongest at regions 160-218 and 743-854.

Sequencing used peripheral blood, obtained on day 0 of AZD1222 vaccination. The TCR sequence derives from an adult in good health. J is TRBJ1-3 and V is TRBV5-4, with D perhaps matching TRBD1 (6 bases). As DNA, the CDR3 is TGTGCCAGCAGCAACCTGGACAGAACTGGAAACACCATATATTTT. This encodes CASSNLDRTGNTIYF.